This T cell receptor beta chain was retrieved from a study of cytomegalovirus exposure and HLA in healthy donors. Regarding the study as a whole: Analyzed later, association rates of TCRs varied across HLA loci, with DRB1 most and HLA-C fewest.

Both 60 Vbeta primers and 13 Jbeta primers went into the PCR. Clones were sequenced by immunoSEQ multiplex PCR, and TCRdb holds only the in-frame ones, with some missing. The table has around 130,000 clones, about three quarters seen once. On this clone: Its antigen is currently unknown.

As for the donors, each was a healthy bone marrow donor. The sequence was obtained from a human donor in good health. Sequencing was carried out using PBMCs.

The CDR3 reads CASSAGLTTYEQYF. The CDR3 nucleotides are TGTGCCAGCAGCGCCGGACTAACCACCTACGAGCAGTACTTC. The chain links TRBV5-4 to TRBJ2-5; D might be TRBD2 (6 bases). The J call may be faulty, since TRBJ2-7 better matches the DNA end. Germline V gene sequence: CDR1 SGHNT, CDR2 YYREEE (reference sequence). The CDR3 runs 14 residues.